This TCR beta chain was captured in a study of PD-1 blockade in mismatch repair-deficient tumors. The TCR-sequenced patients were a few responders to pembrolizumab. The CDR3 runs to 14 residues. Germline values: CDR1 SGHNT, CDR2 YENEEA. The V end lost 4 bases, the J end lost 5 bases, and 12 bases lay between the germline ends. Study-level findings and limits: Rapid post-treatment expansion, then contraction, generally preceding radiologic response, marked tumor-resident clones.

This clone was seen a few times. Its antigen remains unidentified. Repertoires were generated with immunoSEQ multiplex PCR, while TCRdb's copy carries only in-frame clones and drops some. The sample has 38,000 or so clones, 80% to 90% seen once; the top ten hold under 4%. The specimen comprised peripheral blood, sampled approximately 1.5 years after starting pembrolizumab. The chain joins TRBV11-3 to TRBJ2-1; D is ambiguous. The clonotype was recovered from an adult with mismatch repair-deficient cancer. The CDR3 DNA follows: TGTGCCAGCAGCTCCCGGACCGTAAACAATGAGCAGTTCTTC. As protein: CASSSRTVNNEQFF.